This entry lists 29 T cell receptor beta chains sequenced from one sample in a study of tumor and adjacent non-tumor tissue in lung cancer. The template was RNA from unsorted bulk tissue. This non-tumor lung sample came from over 3 cm beyond the tumor edge. A modified ARM-PCR protocol with three rounds of nested PCR amplified TCRbeta. TCRdb reanalysed the multiplex PCR reads using MiXCR and keeps one entry per CDR3 protein. The table shows over 100,000 distinct CDR3 sequences, with 62% occurring only once. The sequencing input was distant non-tumor lung tissue. These receptors were collected from a man aged 55-75 years with non-small cell lung cancer.

Concerning this clonotype itself: A much larger clone is a single base away; this may be a read error. CDR3: CASSFTGERYNSPLHF. The DNA of the CDR3 is TGTGCCAGCAGTTTTACAGGGGAACGCTATAATTCACCCCTCCACTTT. The chain couples TRBV12-3 or TRBV12-4 to TRBJ1-6, with TRBD1 matching 7 bases. Germline trimming cut 3 bases from V and 3 bases from J; bases unmatched to any gene: 5. The CDR3 extends over 16 amino acids.

Of note for this clonotype: At one end the junction does not follow the germline gene, possibly because of a read error. This sequence joins TRBV29-1 and TRBJ2-2, with D possibly TRBD2 on 5 matching bases. This CDR3 comprises 16 residues. Germline V CDR1 and CDR2: SQVTM, ANQGSEA. As DNA, the CDR3 is TGCAGCGTGTACTGGACTGGCGGAACGAACGCCGGGGAGCTGTTTTTT. It codes for CSVYWTGGTNAGELFF.

This clonotype showed up many times. This chain links TRBV5-6 with TRBJ2-1, with 7 positions matching TRBD1. The germline V gene encodes CDR1 SGHDT and CDR2 YYEEEE. The CDR3 totals 15 residues. Trimming at V came to 1 base and at J to 3 bases, leaving 4 bases not matched to a gene. The DNA of the CDR3 is TGTGCCAGCAGCTTGTACGACAGGGACTACAATGAGCAGTTCTTC. Amino acid sequence: CASSLYDRDYNEQFF. The full variable domain, its missing parts supplied by reference TRBV5-6 and TRBJ2-1, is DAGVTQSPTHLIKTRGQQVTLRCSPKSGHDTVSWYQQALGQGPQFIFQYYEEEERQRGNFPDRFSGHQFPNYSSELNVNALLLGDSALYLCASSLYDRDYNEQFFGPGTRLTVL.

The sample holds many counts of this clonotype. V is TRBV7-9 and J is TRBJ1-4; no firm D call. CDR1 and CDR2 (germline): SEHNR, FQNEAQ (reference sequence). The ends were cut back, 2 bases at V and 7 bases at J, with 17 bases in the middle. The CDR3 has 16 residues. The CDR3 sequence: CASSLTSDPGGEKLFF. CDR3 bases: TGTGCCAGCAGCTTAACTTCTGACCCCGGTGGTGAAAAACTGTTTTTT.

In regard to this clonotype: At one end, the junction sequence differs from germline, possibly due to a read error. The rearrangement uses TRBV11-2 and TRBJ2-3, with D possibly being TRBD2 (6 bases). CDR1 is SGHAT and CDR2 is FQNNGV in the germline V gene. The CDR3 is made up of 17 amino acids. The CDR3 DNA follows: TGCGCCAGCAGCCCTTGGGACTCACTGTGGGGCACAGATACACAGTATTTT. The encoded protein is CASSPWDSLWGTDTQYF.

As regards this clonotype: A much larger clone differs by one base, so this may be a read error. The gene calls are TRBV5-6 and TRBJ2-7, with TRBD2 as a possible D gene (5 bases). The length of the CDR3 is 14 residues. Germline V lookup: CDR1 SGHDT, CDR2 YYEEEE. Trimming stripped 0 bases from V and 3 bases from J, with 10 bases between. In DNA, the CDR3 is TGTGCCAGCAGCTTGGAACTAGTTGGCTACGAGCAGTACTTC. Translating gives CASSLELVGYEQYF.

In the case of this clonotype: An end of the junction does not agree with germline; a read error may underlie this. V is TRBV11-3 and J is TRBJ1-4; 9 positions agree with TRBD1. CDR1 SGHNT and CDR2 YENEEA come from the germline V gene. CDR3 length: 14 amino acids. The CDR3 loop reads CSSSQDRGRVKLFF. In nucleotides, the CDR3 is TGTTCCAGCAGCCAGGACAGGGGAAGGGTAAAACTGTTTTTT.

V is TRBV20-1 and J is TRBJ1-1; a weak D match, TRBD1 (5 bases). The CDR3 is 14 residues long. CDR1 DFQATT and CDR2 SNEGSKA come from the germline V gene (reference sequence). V gave up 0 bases and J gave up 7 bases, with 15 bases separating them. CDR3 sequence reads: CSARDYRGMDEAFF. The CDR3 nucleotides are TGCAGTGCTAGAGATTACCGGGGGATGGATGAAGCTTTCTTT.

The CDR3 here is CASSLAGYTDTQYF. As DNA, the CDR3 is TGTGCCAGCAGCTTAGCCGGCTATACTGATACGCAGTATTTT. The rearrangement links TRBV11-3 to TRBJ2-3; no definite D call. The CDR3 is made up of 14 amino acids. The germline gives CDR1 SGHNT, CDR2 YENEEA. V lost 1 base and J lost 6, with 11 bases in between.

The rearrangement uses TRBV6-5 and TRBJ2-7; 7 positions agree with TRBD1. This CDR3 contains 15 residues. Germline-derived CDR1 and CDR2 are MNHEY and SVGAGI. Trimming cost V 0 bases and J 1 base; bases outside gene matches: 3. The CDR3 sequence is CASSYSGTASYEQYF. The CDR3 bases are TGTGCCAGCAGTTACTCGGGGACAGCGTCCTACGAGCAGTACTTC.

With regard to this clonotype: A junction end diverges from the germline sequence, so it may reflect a read error. The chain carries TRBV6-5 and TRBJ2-2; D could derive from TRBD1 or TRBD2 (5 bases each). Germline V CDR1 and CDR2: MNHEY, SVGAGI. This CDR3 has 17 amino acids. The CDR3 DNA reads as TGTGCCAGCAGTTACTCGTATGAGGGGATCAACACTGGGGCGCTGTTTTTT. Its protein product is CASSYSYEGINTGALFF.

Turning to this clonotype: At one of its ends the junction is not consistent with the germline gene, which may arise from a read error. The rearrangement uses TRBV5-4 and TRBJ2-3; 7 nucleotides line up with TRBD2. Looked up from germline, CDR1 is SGHNT and CDR2 is YYREEE (reference sequence). There are 15 residues in the CDR3. CDR3 sequence: CASSSGLDFTHTQYF. CDR3 DNA sequence: TGTGCCAGCAGTTCCGGACTAGACTTCACACATACGCAGTATTTT.

Comments on this clonotype: A much bigger clone sits one base away, suggesting this may be a read error. The V call is TRBV6-5, the J call TRBJ1-2; D may be TRBD1 (5 bases). The germline V gene has CDR1 MNHEY and CDR2 SVGAGI. CDR3 length: 14 amino acids. CDR3 sequence: CASCYSWGQGGYTF. The CDR3 nucleotides are TGTGCCAGCTGTTACTCTTGGGGCCAGGGTGGCTACACCTTC.

This rearrangement joins TRBV5-1 to TRBJ2-6, with 8 bases identical to TRBD2. Germline V gene lookup returns CDR1 SGHRS and CDR2 YFSETQ. V dropped 3 bases and J dropped 2; count of bases not matched to a gene: 7. This CDR3 has 17 residues. DNA of the CDR3: TGCGCCAGCAGCTCCGACTCCGGGGGGGCTGGGGCCAACGTCCTGACTTTC. Translated, it gives CASSSDSGGAGANVLTF.

Points on this clonotype: With a much larger clone just one base away, this may be a read error. The chain is built from TRBV20-1 and TRBJ2-5, with 7 bases aligning to TRBD2. The germline V gene has CDR1 DFQATT and CDR2 SNEGSKA (reference sequence). The CDR3 spans 13 residues. CDR3 bases: TGCAATGCTAGAGACCCCCGACTAGCTTCCCAGTACTTC. Protein product: CNARDPRLASQYF.

A word on this clonotype: This may stem from a read error, because a much larger clone lies one nucleotide away. The chain's CDR3 is CASSLFSRGMNTEAFF. The CDR3, as DNA: TGCGCCAGCAGCTTGTTCTCTCGAGGCATGAACACTGAAGCTTTCTTT. The rearrangement uses TRBV5-1 and TRBJ1-1; D is unclear. CDR3 length: 16 amino acids. From germline, CDR1 is SGHRS and CDR2 YFSETQ. V lost 1 base, J lost 0 bases, and 13 bases lay in between.

There are a few counts of this clonotype. This may be a read error: a much more frequent sequence differs by one nucleotide. V and J are TRBV12-3 or TRBV12-4 and TRBJ1-2; D ambiguous. The CDR3 is 12 residues long. For the CDR3, the DNA is TGTACCAGCAGTTTACCCTCCTATGGCTACACCTTC. Its protein product is CTSSLPSYGYTF.

Concerning this clonotype: A read error is possible here, since a much larger clone lies one base away. V and J are TRBV6-2 or TRBV6-3 and TRBJ1-5; D perhaps matches TRBD1 (6 bases). Germline values: CDR1 MNHEY, CDR2 SVGEGT. The length of the CDR3 is 16 residues. CDR3 nucleotides: TGTACCAGCAGTTACGGGCAGGGGCTAAAGGGACTGCCCCAGCATTTT. Its translation is CTSSYGQGLKGLPQHF.

Points on this clonotype: This likely comes from a read error, as the CDR3 has no conserved phenylalanine or tryptophan at its end. The limits of the CDR3 on the DNA are not certain, so only TCRdb's listed CDR3 is given. The rearrangement joins TRBV5-4 to TRBJ2-7; the table's D call, TRBD2, was not checked against the DNA. Termini included, the CDR3 measures 15 amino acids. The germline CDR1 and CDR2 sequences are SGHNT and YYREEE (reference sequence). The CDR3 sequence: CASSSGEAGYYEQCL.

Comments on this clonotype: The final CDR3 position lacks the conserved phenylalanine or tryptophan, pointing to a likely read error. The chain links TRBV11-2 to TRBJ2-5, with 8 bases fitting TRBD2. Germline V lookup: CDR1 SGHAT, CDR2 FQNNGV. The CDR3 has 16 residues. The CDR3, as DNA: TGTGCCAGCTGCCTCCGAGTGGGACTAGGTGCTGAGACACAGTACTCC. Amino acids: CASCLRVGLGAETQYS.

As for this clonotype: Being one base from a much bigger clone, this may be a read error. The rearrangement uses TRBV6-6 and TRBJ1-5; 11 bases map to TRBD1. Matching the DNA end better, TRBJ2-3 makes the J call doubtful. This CDR3 region has 16 residues. Germline V CDR1 and CDR2: MNHNY, SVGAGI (reference sequence). DNA of the CDR3: TGTGCCAGCAGTTACATGGGGACAGGGGGAAATCAGCCCCAGTATTTT. Translation: CASSYMGTGGNQPQYF.

Worth noting for this clonotype: The junction shows a germline mismatch at one end, possibly a read error. The chain is built from TRBV11-2 and TRBJ2-2; D is possibly TRBD1 or TRBD2 (5 bases each). Germline lookup yields CDR1 SGHAT and CDR2 FQNNGV. CDR3 length equals 18 residues. The CDR3 nucleotides are TGTGCCAACAGCTCGGGGCTAGTGGGAGCGACGAACACCGGGGAGCTGTTTTTT. As protein: CANSSGLVGATNTGELFF.

A remark on this clonotype: This CDR3 fails to terminate in the conserved phenylalanine or tryptophan, so it likely reflects a read error. The V call is TRBV6-2 or TRBV6-3, the J call TRBJ2-1; D is undetermined. The CDR3 is made up of 14 amino acids. CDR1 is MNHEY and CDR2 is SVGEGT in the germline V gene. V dropped 6 bases and J dropped 8 bases, with 17 bases sitting between them. For the CDR3, the DNA is TGTGCCAGCAGCCCGACGGGCTATGACCATGAGCAGTTCATC. Translated: CASSPTGYDHEQFI.

This clonotype was found many times. The chain combines TRBV6-1 with TRBJ1-5; no definite D call. This CDR3 has 13 residues. Germline CDR1 and CDR2: MNHNS and SASEGT. Trimming stripped 3 bases from V and 5 bases from J, with 8 bases between. The CDR3 protein is CASSDGSDQPQHF. CDR3 DNA: TGTGCCAGCAGTGACGGGAGCGATCAGCCCCAGCATTTT.

On this clonotype itself: Since the CDR3 does not end with the conserved phenylalanine or tryptophan, this likely comes from a read error. V is TRBV12-3 or TRBV12-4 and J is TRBJ1-1; tentative D call: TRBD1 (6 bases). The CDR3 contains 12 residues. In nucleotides, the CDR3 is TGTGCCAGCAAGGGAGGGGACACGGAAGCTTTCTTA. Residues: CASKGGDTEAFL.

In this sample, this clonotype turned up a few times. This may be a read error: a much more frequent sequence differs by one nucleotide. The missing conserved phenylalanine or tryptophan at the end of this CDR3 makes a read error likely. The rearrangement joins TRBV20-1 to TRBJ2-5; D may be TRBD1 (6 bases). V lost 6 bases and J lost 5, with 16 bases in between. This CDR3 has 13 residues. CDR1 is DFQATT and CDR2 is SNEGSKA in the germline V gene (reference sequence). In nucleotides, the CDR3 is TGCAGTGCCCGCTCAGGGGACGGGGAGACCCAGTACTCC. It yields the protein CSARSGDGETQYS.

A word on this clonotype: With a much larger clone just one base away, this may be a read error. As the CDR3 is not closed by the conserved phenylalanine or tryptophan, this likely results from a read error. The V call is TRBV20-1, the J call TRBJ2-5, with 9 nucleotides matching TRBD1. CDR1 and CDR2 from the germline V gene are DFQATT and SNEGSKA (reference sequence). The CDR3 spans 13 residues. V lost 6 bases to trimming and J lost 5 bases; unmatched junction nucleotides: 7. CDR3 nucleotides: TGCAGTGCCATACAGGGGGCGAGCGAGACCCAGTACTTA. Translation: CSAIQGASETQYL.

This clonotype has just a few counts. The gene calls are TRBV2 and TRBJ1-5, with TRBD1 as a possible D gene (5 bases). The CDR3 has 13 residues. CDR1 is SNHLY and CDR2 is FYNNEI in the germline V gene. The V end was cut by 8 bases, the J end by 6 bases, with 14 bases between. The CDR3 sequence: CASGGDGSQPQHF. The CDR3 DNA follows: TGTGCCAGCGGGGGGGACGGTAGTCAGCCCCAGCATTTT.

On this clonotype itself: A much larger clonotype is one base distant, so this may be a read error. As DNA, the CDR3 is TGTGCCGGCAGTTGGGGACAGGGGCAGACCGGGGAGCTGTTTTTT. It specifies CAGSWGQGQTGELFF. V usage is TRBV6-2 or TRBV6-3 and J usage is TRBJ2-2; 10 nucleotides line up with TRBD1. There are 15 residues in the CDR3. Germline assignment: CDR1 MNHEY and CDR2 SVGEGT.